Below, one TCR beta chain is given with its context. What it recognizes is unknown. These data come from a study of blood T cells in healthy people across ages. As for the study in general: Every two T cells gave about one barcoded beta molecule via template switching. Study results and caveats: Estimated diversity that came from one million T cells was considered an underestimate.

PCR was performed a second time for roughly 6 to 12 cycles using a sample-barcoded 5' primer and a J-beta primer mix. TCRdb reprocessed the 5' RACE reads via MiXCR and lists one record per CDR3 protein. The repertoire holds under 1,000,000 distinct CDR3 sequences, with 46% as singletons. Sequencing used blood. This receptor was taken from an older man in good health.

The CDR3 DNA is TGTGCCAGCAGCTCGGGCAGGGACACCGCCTACGAGCAGTACTTC. Translation: CASSSGRDTAYEQYF. The chain has TRBV11-3 and TRBJ2-7; TRBD1 is a possible D gene (6 bases). CDR1 is SGHNT, CDR2 YENEEA, per germline. CDR3 length: 15 amino acids. V lost 4 bases and J 2 bases, leaving 15 bases between the germline ends.